The present T cell receptor (beta chain) was sequenced within a study of CD8 T cells in Susac syndrome (dated by TCRdb to 2018 to 2020). For the study in its entirety: The study used repertoire sequencing to test whether antigen drove CD8+ T cell activation and differentiation in Susac syndrome. Clonality of the CD8+ T cell repertoire was compared between 11 to 12 healthy donors, approximately 14 Susac syndrome patients and 15 or so multiple sclerosis patients. General study outcomes and caveats: The number of individuals in the TCR sequencing and HLA analysis was recognized as being relatively small.

RNA was extracted using the RNeasy kit, and about 0.5 to 1 microgram was reverse transcribed with random hexamers. The immunoSEQ multiplex PCR assay, covering 54 Vbeta and 13 Jbeta segments, was used to amplify TCR beta CDR3 regions. PCR amplification bias was corrected by using a synthetic template baseline for primer optimization and computational correction. On the authors' methods: Reads were assigned to V, D and J genes according to IMGT and analyzed in immunoSEQ Analyzer, with only productive sequences retained. Clonality was calculated as one minus the Shannon entropy normalized by log2 of the number of productive unique sequences. For each patient and control, public and private clones were evaluated among the 100 most prevalent clones. Clones were defined as Susac-specific if absent from the healthy and MS cohorts, from 900 to 1,200 published viral clones and from other ImmuneACCESS disease sequences. The raw public data were reprocessed by TCRdb itself: fastp quality trimming at Q25, MiXCR clonotype calling, in-frame beta chains only. A single entry per CDR3 protein holds the most common genes and DNA from its merged rows. What appears here as the V and J calls and clone size reflects TCRdb's work, not the paper's. The sample includes about 280,000 distinct CDR3 sequences, with 85% observed a single time. The ten biggest clones cover 0.11% of the sample.

High-throughput TCR beta sequencing profiled peripheral blood CD8+ and CD4+ T cells from healthy donors, Susac syndrome patients and multiple sclerosis patients. Treatment-naive patients with stable or active relapsing-remitting disease fulfilling revised McDonald criteria were used as multiple sclerosis controls. Bulk CD8+ and CD4+ T cells were purified by magnetic negative isolation, whereas CD8+ TEMRA cells were enriched by FACS. Blood was drawn into EDTA tubes, processed within 24 hours, and PBMCs were isolated by density gradient centrifugation. PBMCs intended for TCR sequencing were cryopreserved in liquid nitrogen and thawed later in a water bath at 37 degrees C. The sorted or isolated CD4+, CD8+ and CD8+ TEMRA cells reached a purity of at least 90%. Of note for this clonotype: The clone's antigen remains unknown. Nothing much larger sits one base from this clone, and base qualities are not available.

The CDR3, cysteine through phenylalanine, is 17 amino acids long. Only the CDR3 region is kept as DNA, spanning 51 bases read in frame from base 1. V sheds 2 bases and J sheds 2 bases, leaving 22 bases between their ends. Via the germline V gene, CDR1 is SQVTM and CDR2 ANQGSEA. The chain is made from TRBV29-1 and TRBJ2-7, and TRBD1 may be the D gene, going by 6 matching bases. The source of this sequence is a human donor with multiple sclerosis. The specimen was CD8+ T cells from PBMCs. The encoded CDR3 is CSVESRASGEGAYEQYF. The DNA sequence is given as TGCAGCGTTGAATCGCGCGCGTCAGGTGAGGGGGCCTACGAGCAGTACTTC.